These T cell receptor beta chains were read from a single sample in a study of cytomegalovirus exposure and HLA in healthy donors. The data were produced by immunoSEQ multiplex PCR, yet TCRdb's version contains in-frame clones alone and is incomplete. Among 150,000 to 200,000 clones listed, over 60% were seen once. Sequenced input: PBMCs. The receptors come from a man between 18 and 29 years old in good health and CMV-seronegative. Each CDR3 is given with its conserved first and last residue. A D gene is named only where the DNA matches it firmly. Expanded clones get a size class; other rows say once, few or many, or leave the size out.

NA	TRBV5-6	NA	TRBJ2-7	TGTGCCAGCAGCTTAATAGACAGTACTCCCGAGCAGTACTTC	CASSLIDSTPEQYF
once	TRBV5-8	NA	TRBJ1-4	TGTGCCAGCAGCTCCGGACGGGGGAGGGAAAAACTGTTTTTT	CASSSGRGREKLFF
NA	TRBV4-3	NA	TRBJ2-7	TGCGCCAGCAGTACGACAGGTTCCTACGAGCAGTACTTC	CASSTTGSYEQYF
NA	TRBV6-6	NA	TRBJ1-6	TGTGCCAGCAGCACACAACCTAATTCACCCCTCCACTTT	CASSTQPNSPLHF
NA	TRBV19	NA	TRBJ2-3	TGTGCCAGTAGTATCCCCAGGGGCCTTCCTAGCACAGATACGCAGTATTTT	CASSIPRGLPSTDTQYF
NA	TRBV19	TRBD1	TRBJ1-5	TGTGCCTCCGGGGACAGGGGGCGACAGCCCCAGCATTTT	CASGDRGRQPQHF
NA	TRBV27	TRBD1	TRBJ2-5	TGTGCCAGCAGTTATACAGGGGGATCGTTGGAGACCCAGTACTTC	CASSYTGGSLETQYF
NA	TRBV19	NA	TRBJ1-1	TGTGCCAGTAGTATAGGCCGGACTGAAGCTTTCTTT	CASSIGRTEAFF
NA	TRBV6-6	NA	TRBJ2-7	TGTGCCAGCAGTTACTCCTCCGGGGTCTCAGTCCACGAGCAGTACTTC	CASSYSSGVSVHEQYF
NA	TRBV7-9	TRBD2	TRBJ2-3	TGTGCCAGCAGCTTTGGTAGTACTAGCGGGGACACAGATACGCAGTATTTT	CASSFGSTSGDTDTQYF
NA	TRBV10-2	NA	TRBJ1-1	TGCGCCAGTCGTGGTAGCCTCGGACAGCACACTGAAGCTTTCTTT	CASRGSLGQHTEAFF
NA	TRBV5-1	TRBD2	TRBJ2-5	TGCGCCAGCCGCCCGACTAGCGGGGGAGTTGGAGAGACCCAGTACTTC	CASRPTSGGVGETQYF
NA	TRBV27	TRBD2	TRBJ2-3	TGTGCCAGCAGTCCCCCCGGGGGGACTCCCCAACCCCCCACAGATACGCAGTATTTT	CASSPPGGTPQPPTDTQYF
NA	TRBV5-1	NA	TRBJ2-3	TGCGCCAGCAGCTTGCGGGGGTTGGGCACAGATACGCAGTATTTT	CASSLRGLGTDTQYF
once	TRBV30	NA	TRBJ2-7	TGTGCCTGGAGAGGCAGGGGAGTCTCCTACGAGCAGTACTTC	CAWRGRGVSYEQYF
NA	TRBV7-2	NA	TRBJ2-2	TGTGCCAGCAGCCCCCCAGGGTGGGTCACCGGGGAGCTGTTTTTT	CASSPPGWVTGELFF
NA	TRBV7-6	TRBD2	TRBJ2-1	TGTGCCAGCAGCTTGAGGAGCGGGAGGGCCGGCGATGAGCAGTTCTTC	CASSLRSGRAGDEQFF
NA	TRBV2	NA	TRBJ1-2	TGTGCCAGCAGTACAAGGGCAGACAGGTCGCTGGCTGGTGGCTACACCTTC	CASSTRADRSLAGGYTF
NA	TRBV7-3	NA	TRBJ2-5	TGTGCCAGCAGCTCCAATGCCGGGACACCTAAAGAGACCCAGTACTTC	CASSSNAGTPKETQYF
NA	TRBV5-1	NA	TRBJ1-5	TGCGCCAGCAGCTTGGATCCTGTCGGGAATCAGCCCCAGCATTTT	CASSLDPVGNQPQHF
few	TRBV20-1	NA	TRBJ1-4	TGCAGTGGATGGGAGAATGAAAAACTGTTTTTT	CSGWENEKLFF
few	TRBV5-1	TRBD1	TRBJ1-2	TGCGCCAGCAGCTGGGATGGGACAGAAGGGTCTTACACCTTC	CASSWDGTEGSYTF
NA	TRBV10-3	TRBD1	TRBJ2-2	TGTGCCATCAGTGATCTGGCAGGGGGGCTGTTTTTT	CAISDLAGGLFF
NA	TRBV6-1	TRBD1	TRBJ2-3	TGTGCCAGCAGTGAAGCGGGGGGGACAGGGGGCACAGATACGCAGTATTTT	CASSEAGGTGGTDTQYF
NA	TRBV30	TRBD1	TRBJ2-7	TGTGCCTGGAGTGGGACAGGAGTCTACGAGCAGTACTTC	CAWSGTGVYEQYF
NA	TRBV7-3	TRBD2	TRBJ2-2	TGTGCCAGCAGCCCCCAAGCGGGGGTAACCGGGGAGCTGTTTTTT	CASSPQAGVTGELFF
NA	TRBV30	NA	TRBJ1-6	TGTGCCTCGGGGGGGGAGAGCTCCTATAATTCACCCCTCCACTTT	CASGGESSYNSPLHF
NA	TRBV10-3	NA	TRBJ1-1	TGTGCCATCAGTGGGGCTGGATCGAACACTGAAGCTTTCTTT	CAISGAGSNTEAFF
NA	TRBV7-3	NA	TRBJ2-5	TGTGCCAGCAGCGGGAGCCCTCGGGAGACCCAGTACTTC	CASSGSPRETQYF
NA	TRBV10-3	NA	TRBJ1-1	TGTGCCATCTCACCCGGAGCGCTGAACACTGAAGCTTTCTTT	CAISPGALNTEAFF
NA	TRBV5-6	NA	TRBJ2-7	TGTGCCAGCAGCTCCCCCTCCAGGGGCGAGCAGTACTTC	CASSSPSRGEQYF
NA	TRBV7-2	NA	TRBJ2-7	TGTGCCAGCAGCACCCATCCCCCGGTTTACGAGCAGTACTTC	CASSTHPPVYEQYF
NA	TRBV5-4	TRBD2	TRBJ2-5	TGTGCCAGCAGCTCCCCGACTAGCGGGGGTCCCCAAGAGACCCAGTACTTC	CASSSPTSGGPQETQYF
NA	TRBV7-2	TRBD2	TRBJ2-2	TGTGCCAGCAGCTTAGCGCTGCTAGCGGGGAAAAACACCGGGGAGCTGTTTTTT	CASSLALLAGKNTGELFF
NA	TRBV7-8	NA	TRBJ1-4	TGTGCCAGCACCGGAGAGCGGCTGTCTGAAAAACTGTTTTTT	CASTGERLSEKLFF
few	TRBV11-3	NA	TRBJ1-3	TGTGCCAGCAGCCCGCAGGGTTATGGAAACACCATATATTTT	CASSPQGYGNTIYF
NA	TRBV5-4	TRBD1	TRBJ1-1	TGTGCCAGCAGCCCCGGGACAGGGGGCTGGAACACTGAAGCTTTCTTT	CASSPGTGGWNTEAFF
NA	TRBV9	NA	TRBJ1-5	TGTGCCAGCAGCATTAATAGCAATCAGCCCCAGCATTTT	CASSINSNQPQHF
NA	TRBV13	TRBD1	TRBJ2-7	TGTGCCAGCAGCGAAGGGGATCTCCAGGGGGCCTACGAGCAGTACTTC	CASSEGDLQGAYEQYF
NA	TRBV6-1	NA	TRBJ2-3	TGTGCCAGCAGTGACGGGGGATGGTATGGAGCAGATACGCAGTATTTT	CASSDGGWYGADTQYF
NA	TRBV4-2	NA	TRBJ1-2	TGTGCCAGCAGCCAAGTCCCAGAAACCATCCATGGCTACACCTTC	CASSQVPETIHGYTF
few	TRBV6-4	NA	TRBJ2-3	TGTGCCAGCAGTGACTCAAGGCCGGCGGTCGGGGATACGCAGTATTTT	CASSDSRPAVGDTQYF
NA	TRBV9	NA	TRBJ1-4	TGTGCCAGCAGCGTAGAGGCGGGTCCAGGCAAACTGTTTTTT	CASSVEAGPGKLFF
NA	TRBV5-6	TRBD1	TRBJ1-3	TGTGCCAGCAGCCCCCGGGACAGGGGGAACTTCGCTGGAAACACCATATATTTT	CASSPRDRGNFAGNTIYF
NA	TRBV27	TRBD2	TRBJ2-3	TGTGCCAGCCGAGGCCTAGCGGGGGGCACAGATACGCAGTATTTT	CASRGLAGGTDTQYF
NA	TRBV30	NA	TRBJ2-1	TGTGCCTGGGAAAGGCAGGGCGATGAGCAGTTCTTC	CAWERQGDEQFF
few	TRBV14	NA	TRBJ2-1	TGTGCCAGCAGCCAAGCCGGTACCCAAAGGCAGTTCTTC	CASSQAGTQRQFF
NA	TRBV5-4	TRBD1	TRBJ1-4	TGTGCCAGCAGCCCGGGACAGGGGAGGGAAAAACTGTTTTTT	CASSPGQGREKLFF
NA	TRBV14	NA	TRBJ1-1	TGTGCCAGCAGCCGACACCCCCAGGGCACTGAAGCTTTCTTT	CASSRHPQGTEAFF
NA	TRBV28	TRBD1	TRBJ1-1	TGTGCCAGCACCCCGGGGGGACAGGGGAACACTGAAGCTTTCTTT	CASTPGGQGNTEAFF